Shown below are 3 T cell receptor beta chains from a single sample sequenced in a study of blood T cell repertoires in COVID-19. Sequencing was performed with immunoSEQ multiplex PCR; in TCRdb, only in-frame clones are kept and a portion is missing. The data show 130,000 to 150,000 clones, with about 83% seen just once and roughly 8% held by the top ten. The material sequenced was peripheral blood. The origin of the receptors is a woman aged 45-59 years with active or convalescent COVID-19.

This sequence joins TRBV30 and TRBJ2-7; 7 nucleotides match TRBD1. The CDR3 length is 14 residues. Germline V gene lookup returns CDR1 GTSNPN and CDR2 SVGIG (reference sequence). V lost 0 bases and J lost 4; bases outside the gene matches: 6. The CDR3 loop is CAWSVLGQRYEQYF. The CDR3 DNA reads TGTGCCTGGAGTGTGCTGGGACAGAGGTACGAGCAGTACTTC.

This clone was counted once. The V gene is TRBV29-1, the J gene TRBJ1-5; D gene unclear. Germline CDR1 reads SQVTM; CDR2 reads ANQGSEA. Trimming took off 4 bases at V and 4 bases at J, with 11 bases between the two ends. This CDR3 is 13 amino acids long. The CDR3 DNA is TGCAGCGTTGCTGAGGAACGGAATCAGCCCCAGCATTTT. Its translation is CSVAEERNQPQHF.

The chain carries TRBV4-2 and TRBJ2-2, with D possibly TRBD2 on 6 matching bases. Deletions cut 0 bases from V and 1 base from J, with 9 bases between. The CDR3 is 16 residues long. Germline CDR1 LGHNA, CDR2 YNFKEQ. DNA of the CDR3: TGTGCCAGCAGCCAAGATCGGGACTGGAACACCGGGGAGCTGTTTTTT. Translating gives CASSQDRDWNTGELFF.